This passage covers 12 T cell receptor beta chains from one sample sequenced in a study of blood T cell repertoires in COVID-19. Only in-frame clones appear in the TCRdb table, and some are missing; sequencing was by immunoSEQ multiplex PCR. The top ten clones hold around 1.7% of a sample with 250,000 to 350,000 clones, roughly 83% of them seen once. The sample comprised peripheral blood. These receptors came from a woman between 45 and 65 years old with acute or convalescent COVID-19.

The chain has TRBV11-2 and TRBJ2-6; 8 nucleotides agree with TRBD2. The CDR3 extends over 18 amino acids. V trimming: 5 bases; J trimming: 0 bases; junction bases outside the gene matches: 9. Germline CDR1 reads SGHAT; CDR2 reads FQNNGV. The CDR3 coding sequence is TGTGCCAGCAGCGCCCGACTAGCGTCTGACTCTGGGGCCAACGTCCTGACTTTC. It codes for CASSARLASDSGANVLTF.

The J gene is TRBJ2-5, the V gene TRBV10-3; 13 bases match TRBD2. The junction had 4 bases not matched to a gene; V was cut back by 6 bases and J by 0 bases. CDR1 ENHRY and CDR2 SYGVKD come from the germline V gene. The CDR3 totals 16 residues. CDR3 bases: TGTGCCATCAGGGGGACTAGCGGGATGTACCAAGAGACCCAGTACTTC. This sequence encodes CAIRGTSGMYQETQYF.

This chain uses TRBV3-1 (or the pseudogene TRBV3-2) with TRBJ1-1; 8 bases map to TRBD1. Unmatched junction bases numbered 7, after V lost 5 bases and J lost 8 bases. This CDR3 region has 13 residues. In germline, CDR1 is LGHDT, CDR2 YNNKEL (reference sequence). CDR3 in amino acids: CASSSRQGLEAFF. Written as DNA, the CDR3 is TGTGCCAGCAGCTCCAGACAGGGGCTGGAAGCTTTCTTT.

This clone was seen once. V usage is TRBV5-4 and J usage is TRBJ2-1; 13 bases fit TRBD2. This CDR3 contains 15 residues. V lost 5 bases, J lost 10 bases, and 9 bases stayed unmatched. Germline V gene data show CDR1 as SGHNT and CDR2 as YYREEE (reference sequence). CDR3 sequence: CASSLLGLAGAEQFF. As DNA, the CDR3 is TGTGCCAGCAGTCTTCTCGGACTAGCGGGGGCAGAGCAGTTCTTC.

This rearrangement joins TRBV4-2 to TRBJ2-1, with D uncertain. The CDR3 consists of 14 residues. Trimming took off 3 bases at V and 5 bases at J, with 11 bases between the two ends. Germline loops: CDR1 LGHNA, CDR2 YNFKEQ. CDR3 nucleotide sequence: TGTGCCAGCAGCCAGACAAATCGCCACAATGAGCAGTTCTTC. Amino acid sequence: CASSQTNRHNEQFF.

The chain joins TRBV14 to TRBJ1-6; TRBD1 aligns across 7 bases. CDR1 is SGHDN, CDR2 FVKESK, per germline. This CDR3 is built from 15 residues. Unmatched junction bases numbered 10, after V lost 7 bases and J lost 7 bases. CDR3 bases: TGTGCCAGCAAGACAGGGTTTCTGAGGAATTCACCCCTCCACTTT. It is translated as CASKTGFLRNSPLHF.

V and J are TRBV10-3 and TRBJ1-1; D possibly corresponds to TRBD1 (6 bases). Germline CDR1 and CDR2: ENHRY and SYGVKD. This CDR3 comprises 17 residues. V was pared by 3 bases and J by 6 bases, with 23 bases between. The DNA of the CDR3 is TGTGCCATCAGTGACCCGGGGGGGGCTGGGGCGACCGCTGAAGCTTTCTTT. It is translated as CAISDPGGAGATAEAFF.

The V call is TRBV11-2, the J call TRBJ2-1; TRBD2 agrees at 10 bases. Looked up from germline, CDR1 is SGHAT and CDR2 is FQNNGV. The J segment lost 4 bases and the V segment lost 6 bases, leaving 6 bases of the junction unmatched. CDR3 size: 15 residues. The CDR3 reads CASRQPGLAYNEQFF. The CDR3 DNA reads as TGTGCCAGCAGACAACCGGGACTAGCGTACAATGAGCAGTTCTTC.

The chain couples TRBV28 to TRBJ1-4; D gene ambiguous. The CDR3 is 15 residues long. The germline V and J ends were trimmed by 5 bases and 14 bases, with 24 bases remaining between them. Germline assignment: CDR1 MDHEN and CDR2 SYDVKM. DNA of the CDR3: TGTGCCAGCAGTCTTACTGGGCCGAGGGCCAGGCGGCTGTTTTTT. It encodes CASSLTGPRARRLFF.

The chain uses TRBV12-3 or TRBV12-4 and TRBJ2-3; a weak D match, TRBD2 (5 bases). The CDR3 spans 12 residues. The V gene lost 1 base and the J gene lost 12 bases, with 11 bases spanning the gap. Here the CDR3 reads CASSLGLAKQYF. The DNA for the CDR3 is TGTGCCAGCAGTTTAGGGCTAGCTAAACAGTATTTT.

The chain couples TRBV27 to TRBJ1-1; D may be TRBD1 (6 bases). V was trimmed by 11 bases and J by 1 base, leaving 14 bases between them. This CDR3 has 13 residues. CDR1 and CDR2 from the germline V gene are MNHEY and SMNVEV (reference sequence). CDR3 DNA: TGTGCCCTTAAGCAGGGGCAGAACACTGAAGCTTTCTTT. This encodes CALKQGQNTEAFF.

This rearrangement joins TRBV19 to TRBJ1-2; no clear D. The CDR3 extends over 13 amino acids. Trimming shortened V by 3 bases and J by 7 bases, and 12 bases separated the two germline ends. The V gene's germline CDR1 is LNHDA and CDR2 SQIVND (reference sequence). The DNA for the CDR3 is TGTGCCAGTAGTATGAGGTTTACGGGTGGCTACACCTTC. It is translated as CASSMRFTGGYTF.